This TCR beta chain was recorded in a study of T cell responses to AZD1222 COVID-19 vaccine. Findings and caveats of the study: It was only a handful of AZD1222 recipients who were seropositive at baseline. Donors were mostly white British, more females; clonal diversity possibly underestimated.

As for this clone: Its cognate antigen is unknown.

This CDR3 is built from 12 residues. TCRdb's table, derived via immunoSEQ multiplex PCR, lists solely in-frame clones and lacks some. The repertoire includes roughly 120,000 clones, 88% of them detected once, and less than 4.5% sits in the top ten. The sequenced sample was peripheral blood, obtained on day 0 of AZD1222 vaccination. This TCR came from an adult in good health. The chain has TRBV21-1 and TRBJ2-5; the table names TRBD2, a call not compared with the DNA. TRBV21-1 constitutes a pseudogene. The CDR3 loop reads CASGSGQETQYF. The CDR3 DNA follows: TGTGCCAGCGGCAGCGGGCAAGAGACCCAGTACTTC.